This T cell receptor beta chain appears in the sequencing data of a study of T cell responses to AZD1222 COVID-19 vaccine. General study results and limits: Reportedly, nearly half of unique spike TCRs recognized epitopes outside B.1.351/B.1.1.7 mutations. There were repertoire samples only from the period after the peak T cell response.

The repertoire was sequenced with immunoSEQ multiplex PCR; TCRdb's copy has only in-frame clones and lacks some. The sample lists 100,000 to 150,000 clones, 87% occurring once. As regards this clone: Its antigen is unknown.

After removal of 7 bases from V and 0 bases from J, the junction contained 4 bases not matched to a gene. Per germline, CDR1 LNHDA and CDR2 SQIVND (reference sequence). The CDR3 contains 14 residues. The clonotype was recovered from an adult in good health. The chain uses TRBV19 and TRBJ1-2; 8 bases map to TRBD1. The material sequenced was peripheral blood, taken on day 0 of AZD1222 vaccination. The CDR3 nucleotides read TGTGCCAGTACCCGACAGGGGACTAACTATGGCTACACCTTC. This gives the protein CASTRQGTNYGYTF.